A selection of T cell receptor beta chains follows, all from one sample in a study of shared clonotypes between healthy human individuals. Sequencing was performed with immunoSEQ multiplex PCR; in TCRdb, only in-frame clones are kept and a portion is missing. The sample shows 2,100,000 or so clones, around 95% of them seen only once. The sample consisted of naive CD4+ T cells sorted from blood. These receptor sequences come from a young man in good health. Each CDR3 is given with its conserved first and last residue. The order of the fields is V gene, D gene, clone size, J gene, CDR3 DNA, CDR3 protein. D genes are given only for firm matches. Some rows mark clone size as missing; the rest say once, few, many or name a class of expanded clone.

TRBV28	NA	NA	TRBJ1-2	TGTGCCAGCAGCCCGGCGGGAGGGGTCTATGGCTACACCTTC	CASSPAGGVYGYTF
TRBV5-1	NA	NA	TRBJ2-1	TGCGCCAGCAGCTTCGTAACAGTCAATGAGCAGTTCTTC	CASSFVTVNEQFF
TRBV11-2	TRBD2	NA	TRBJ2-7	TGTGCCAGCAGCCCACGATGGCGGGAGTTCCACGAGCAGTACTTC	CASSPRWREFHEQYF
TRBV30	NA	NA	TRBJ2-5	TGTGCCGCCGAAGCGGGCAGCCAAGAGACCCAGTACTTC	CAAEAGSQETQYF
TRBV5-1	NA	NA	TRBJ2-7	TGCGCCAGCAGCTCCCAGGGTACCTACGAGCAGTACTTC	CASSSQGTYEQYF
TRBV9	NA	NA	TRBJ2-2	TGTGCCAGCAGCCCCACTGGCGGAGCTGGATCCGGGGAGCTGTTTTTT	CASSPTGGAGSGELFF
TRBV18	NA	NA	TRBJ1-4	TGTGCCTCACAGGGCAGTAGAAGTGAAAAACTGTTTTTT	CASQGSRSEKLFF
TRBV12-2	NA	NA	TRBJ2-1	TGTGCAAGTCGCTTAGTCGCGGAACCGAATGAGCAGTTCTTC	CASRLVAEPNEQFF
TRBV5-1	NA	NA	TRBJ2-3	TGCGCCAGCAGCTTGGCAGGCAGGGTCACAGATACGCAGTATTTT	CASSLAGRVTDTQYF
TRBV7-2	NA	NA	TRBJ1-2	TGTGCCAGCAGCTTAGAGGGACGGTCCAGCAATGGCTACACCTTC	CASSLEGRSSNGYTF
TRBV11-2	TRBD2	NA	TRBJ2-7	TGTGCCAGCAGCTTCGACCCCTTGGCGGGAGGGATATTCCACGAGCAGTACTTC	CASSFDPLAGGIFHEQYF
TRBV5-1	NA	NA	TRBJ1-2	TGCGCCAGCAGCTTGGAAGGGAGGGATAGTGGCTACACCTTC	CASSLEGRDSGYTF
TRBV27	TRBD1	NA	TRBJ1-4	TGTGCCAGCAGTTTGGGACAGGTCCTTAATGAAAAACTGTTTTTT	CASSLGQVLNEKLFF
TRBV27	NA	NA	TRBJ2-1	TGTGCCAGCAGTTTATCGCCGGGCCCGGAGCAGTTCTTC	CASSLSPGPEQFF
TRBV7-2	TRBD1	NA	TRBJ1-1	TGTGCCAGCAGCCCACAACAGGGGGCAGGCACTGAAGCTTTCTTT	CASSPQQGAGTEAFF
TRBV5-1	NA	NA	TRBJ2-2	TGCGCCAGCAGCTTGAGCCGCGGGGAGCTGTTTTTT	CASSLSRGELFF
TRBV6-1	TRBD1	once	TRBJ2-7	TGTGCCAGCACCTCGGGACAGGGGGGGTGGTACTTC	CASTSGQGGWYF
TRBV11-1	NA	NA	TRBJ1-6	TGTGCCAGCAGCTTCGAAAGGTCCTATAATTCACCCCTCCACTTT	CASSFERSYNSPLHF
TRBV6-5	TRBD2	once	TRBJ2-7	TGTGCCAGCAGTTACTCAGGGACTAGCGGTCTTTACGAGCAGTACTTC	CASSYSGTSGLYEQYF
TRBV6-5	NA	NA	TRBJ1-2	TGTGCCAGCACTAAGACCTGGGGTTCTTACTATGGCTACACCTTC	CASTKTWGSYYGYTF
TRBV19	NA	NA	TRBJ2-1	TGTGCCAGTAGTGCCCGGGCCGGGCACTACAATGAGCAGTTCTTC	CASSARAGHYNEQFF
TRBV28	TRBD1	NA	TRBJ1-2	TGTGCCAGCAGACAACCCCCGGGACAGGCGCACTATGGCTACACCTTC	CASRQPPGQAHYGYTF
TRBV6-6	NA	NA	TRBJ1-4	TGTGCCAGCAACCCCTCCCGCGGTGAAAAACTGTTTTTT	CASNPSRGEKLFF
TRBV27	TRBD1	NA	TRBJ1-2	TGTGCCAGCAGTCCCACAGGGGGGTATGGCTACACCTTC	CASSPTGGYGYTF
TRBV30	NA	few	TRBJ1-5	TGTGCCTGGAGCAGGGGCTATCAGCCCCAGCATTTT	CAWSRGYQPQHF
TRBV27	NA	NA	TRBJ1-2	TGTGCCAGCAGTTTCTCTACCGGTGTTGGCTACACCTTC	CASSFSTGVGYTF
TRBV5-1	NA	NA	TRBJ2-2	TGCGCCAGCAGCTTGGATCAAGTTAACACCGGGGAGCTGTTTTTT	CASSLDQVNTGELFF
TRBV2	NA	NA	TRBJ1-4	TGTGCCAGCAGTGAGACGGGATTTAATGAAAAACTGTTTTTT	CASSETGFNEKLFF
TRBV5-6	TRBD2	NA	TRBJ2-1	TGTGCCAGCAGCTTTCTAGCGGGAGGGAACAATGAGCAGTTCTTC	CASSFLAGGNNEQFF
TRBV10-1	NA	NA	TRBJ2-1	TGCGCCAGCAGTGAAACGGGGGACGACTACAATGAGCAGTTCTTC	CASSETGDDYNEQFF
TRBV27	NA	once	TRBJ1-6	TGTGCCAGCAGTTTATCCGGGAACGGGAATTCACCCCTCCACTTT	CASSLSGNGNSPLHF
TRBV7-2	TRBD1	NA	TRBJ2-7	TGTGCCAGCAGCTTAGGGACAGGGTACGAGCAGTACTTC	CASSLGTGYEQYF
TRBV29-1	NA	NA	TRBJ2-7	TGCAGCGTCCGGGACGCCATCTCCTACGAGCAGTACTTC	CSVRDAISYEQYF
TRBV7-2	NA	once	TRBJ2-2	TGTGCCAGCAGCTGGGGGGCCCCGAACACCGGGGAGCTGTTTTTT	CASSWGAPNTGELFF
TRBV7-2	NA	NA	TRBJ1-4	TGTGCCAGCAGGGGGTCAACTAATGAAAAACTGTTTTTT	CASRGSTNEKLFF
TRBV30	NA	NA	TRBJ1-1	TGTGCCTGGGGTAGACTGAACACTGAAGCTTTCTTT	CAWGRLNTEAFF
TRBV5-1	TRBD2	NA	TRBJ2-5	TGCGCCAGCAGGTTGACTAGCGTGACGCGGGAGACCCAGTACTTC	CASRLTSVTRETQYF
TRBV6-5	NA	NA	TRBJ1-1	TGTGCCAGCAGTTACTATGACCTGAACACTGAAGCTTTCTTT	CASSYYDLNTEAFF
TRBV29-1	NA	once	TRBJ2-6	TGCAGCGTTGAAAGGGACGCTGGGGCCAACGTCCTGACTTTC	CSVERDAGANVLTF
TRBV7-9	TRBD1	NA	TRBJ2-5	TGTGCCAGCAGCTCTCGGACAGGGGGAGAGACCCAGTACTTC	CASSSRTGGETQYF
TRBV30	TRBD1	once	TRBJ2-2	TGTGCCTGGGGACAGGGAGTCACCGGGGAGCTGTTTTTT	CAWGQGVTGELFF
TRBV7-9	NA	once	TRBJ2-2	TGTGCCAGCAGCCCACAGGGCGGAGACACCGGGGAGCTGTTTTTT	CASSPQGGDTGELFF
TRBV5-5	TRBD1	NA	TRBJ1-2	TGTGCCAGCAGCGTCAGGACAGGAAACTATGGCTACACCTTC	CASSVRTGNYGYTF
TRBV10-3	NA	NA	TRBJ2-6	TGTGCCATCAGTGAGTTAAGTATTGCCAACGTCCTGACTTTC	CAISELSIANVLTF
TRBV6-6	NA	NA	TRBJ2-7	TGTGCCAGCACTTCAACAGGGCCGACTCTCTACGAGCAGTACTTC	CASTSTGPTLYEQYF
TRBV20-1	NA	once	TRBJ1-4	TGCAGTGCTAGCGAAGGCGGAAAACTGTTTTTT	CSASEGGKLFF
TRBV7-8	TRBD2	NA	TRBJ2-2	TGTGCCAGCAGACCGACTAGCGGGATGGACACCGGGGAGCTGTTTTTT	CASRPTSGMDTGELFF
TRBV10-2	NA	NA	TRBJ2-4	TGCGCCAGCAGTGAGTGGAGGGAATTAGCCAAAAACATTCAGTACTTC	CASSEWRELAKNIQYF
TRBV6-4	TRBD1	NA	TRBJ1-1	TGTGCCAGCAGTGACAGGACAGGGGCTGAAGCTTTCTTT	CASSDRTGAEAFF
TRBV28	NA	NA	TRBJ2-3	TGTGCCAGCAGTACCCCCGGGTCGGAAGATACGCAGTATTTT	CASSTPGSEDTQYF